One sample yielded the 5 T cell receptor beta chains listed below, sequenced in a study of shared clonotypes between healthy human individuals. It was CD45RO-negative cells, positively selected for CCR7, that made up naive CD8 cells, with terminally differentiated effector memory CD45RA+ cells excluded. TCRdb's copy holds only in-frame clones and misses some; the assay was immunoSEQ multiplex PCR. This sample carries 650,000 to 800,000 clones, about 90% of them seen once, and the ten largest clones take approximately 24%. Input material: naive CD8+ T cells sorted from blood. The receptor source for this set is a man aged 25-40 years in good health.

The rearrangement uses TRBV2 and TRBJ2-1, with 9 bases lining up with TRBD2. The J segment lost 7 bases and the V segment lost 8 bases, leaving 6 bases of the junction unmatched. This CDR3 is built from 13 residues. Germline V lookup: CDR1 SNHLY, CDR2 FYNNEI. The CDR3 DNA is TGTGCCAGCGCGGGAGGGAGAGATAATGAGCAGTTCTTC. This encodes CASAGGRDNEQFF.

The chain employs TRBV7-9 and TRBJ1-4; D possibly corresponds to TRBD1 (6 bases). Per the germline V gene, CDR1 is SEHNR and CDR2 is FQNEAQ (reference sequence). The CDR3 is 14 amino acids. The V gene lost 8 bases and the J gene lost 5 bases, with 15 bases spanning the gap. The CDR3 loop is CASRARGLNEKLFF. The DNA of the CDR3 is TGTGCCAGCCGTGCCCGGGGGCTGAATGAAAAACTGTTTTTT.

The J gene is TRBJ2-1, the V gene TRBV7-9; the D gene is possibly TRBD1 (6 bases). This CDR3 comprises 14 residues. The germline V gene has CDR1 SEHNR and CDR2 FQNEAQ (reference sequence). V was cut by 2 bases and J by 7 bases, with 12 bases left in between. CDR3 DNA sequence: TGTGCCAGCAGCTTAAAACAGGGTGGGAATGAGCAGTTCTTC. Translated: CASSLKQGGNEQFF.

The rearrangement links TRBV27 to TRBJ2-7, with 13 bases fitting TRBD2. The trim removed 5 bases at V and 4 bases at J, leaving 14 bases unmatched. Per germline, CDR1 MNHEY and CDR2 SMNVEV (reference sequence). There are 18 residues in the CDR3. CDR3 sequence (DNA): TGTGCCAGCAGTCAACTAGCGGGAGGGCGTGTTCCCCTTTACGAGCAGTACTTC. This translates into CASSQLAGGRVPLYEQYF.

The chain joins TRBV4-1 to TRBJ2-2; D remains unclear. V was shortened by 3 bases and J by 7 bases, with 15 bases between the two germline ends. CDR3 length equals 15 residues. Germline assignment: CDR1 MGHRA and CDR2 YSYEKL. For the CDR3, the DNA is TGCGCCAGCAGCCACCCCATTGCGCAACGCGGGGAGCTGTTTTTT. It codes for CASSHPIAQRGELFF.